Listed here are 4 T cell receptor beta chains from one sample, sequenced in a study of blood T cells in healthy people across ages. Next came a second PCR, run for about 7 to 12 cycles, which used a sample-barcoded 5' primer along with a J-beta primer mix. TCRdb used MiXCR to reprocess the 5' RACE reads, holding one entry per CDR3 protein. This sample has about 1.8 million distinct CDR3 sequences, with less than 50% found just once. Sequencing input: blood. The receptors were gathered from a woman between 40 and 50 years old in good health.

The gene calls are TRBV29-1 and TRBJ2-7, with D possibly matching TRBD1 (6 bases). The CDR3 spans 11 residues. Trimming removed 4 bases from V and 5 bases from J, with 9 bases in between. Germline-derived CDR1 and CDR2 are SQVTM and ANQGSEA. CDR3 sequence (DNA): TGCAGCGTTGCGACAGGTAACGAGCAGTACTTC. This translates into CSVATGNEQYF.

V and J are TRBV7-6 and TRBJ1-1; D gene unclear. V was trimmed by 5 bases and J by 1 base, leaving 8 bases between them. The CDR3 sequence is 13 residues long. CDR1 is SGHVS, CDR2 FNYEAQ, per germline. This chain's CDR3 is CASSARPNTEAFF. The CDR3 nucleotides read TGTGCCAGCAGCGCTCGACCGAACACTGAAGCTTTCTTT.

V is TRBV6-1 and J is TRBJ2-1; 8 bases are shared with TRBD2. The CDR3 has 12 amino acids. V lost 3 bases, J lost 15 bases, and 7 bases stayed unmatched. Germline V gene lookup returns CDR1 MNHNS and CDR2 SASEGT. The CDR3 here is CASSEPGTSLFF. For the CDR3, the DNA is TGTGCCAGCAGTGAGCCCGGGACTAGTTTGTTCTTC.

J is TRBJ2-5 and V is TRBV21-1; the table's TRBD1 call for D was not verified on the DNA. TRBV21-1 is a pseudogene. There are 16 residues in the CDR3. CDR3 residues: CASSKARQGRAETQYF. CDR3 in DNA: TGTGCCAGCAGCAAAGCGCGGCAGGGAAGAGCGGAGACCCAGTACTTC.